The entry that follows covers one T cell receptor beta chain sequence. The sample originates from a study of blood T cell repertoires in COVID-19. Study-level background: Samples of COVID-19 (acute and convalescent) were obtained from the United States, Italy and Spain. PBMCs, B-cell-depleted T cells, or T cells provided the cDNA or gDNA that made up the material.

Per the study methods: From reference gene primer amplification, estimates of nucleated cell counts were derived. TCRdb keeps only in-frame clones here, not all; method: immunoSEQ multiplex PCR. Clone size and V and J calls were adopted from that table, with D and trimming inferred from the DNA. The table has 300,000 or so clones, about 82% seen once; the top ten hold 4.1%. The CDR3 spans 16 residues. Germline CDR1 SGHAT, CDR2 FQNNGV. V lost 6 bases to trimming and J lost 0 bases; unmatched junction nucleotides: 8. This clonotype originated in a woman between 50 and 59 years old with active or convalescent COVID-19. The rearrangement joins TRBV11-2 to TRBJ1-3, with 7 positions matching TRBD1. Sequenced input: peripheral blood. DNA of the CDR3: TGTGCCAGCAGACCCTACAGGGGCAACTCTGGAAACACCATATATTTT. Amino acid sequence: CASRPYRGNSGNTIYF.